This record covers a single T cell receptor (beta chain). Its antigen is unknown. The data were obtained in a study of cytomegalovirus exposure and HLA in healthy donors. General observations from the study: As immune exposure information, only CMV serostatus was available.

The PCR was carried out with 60 Vbeta primers and 13 Jbeta primers. Profiling relied on immunoSEQ multiplex PCR, and the TCRdb table lists in-frame clones only, not all of them. The table lists over 200,000 clones, over 75% of them singletons, with 1.3% in the top ten. The sequence came from a human donor in good health. The sequenced sample was PBMCs.

The CDR3 DNA is TGTGCCAGCTCACCCCCAACTAGCGGGAGGGCGAATGAGCAGTTCTTC. Translation: CASSPPTSGRANEQFF. The chain employs TRBV18 and TRBJ2-1; 13 bases match TRBD2. The V gene's germline CDR1 is KGHSH and CDR2 LQKENI. V was pared by 3 bases and J by 7 bases, with 6 bases of the junction left unmatched. The CDR3 runs 16 residues. Drawing the rest from reference TRBV18 and TRBJ2-1, the complete variable domain is NAGVMQNPRHLVRRRGQEARLRCSPMKGHSHVYWYRQLPEEGLKFMVYLQKENIIDESGMPKERFSAEFPKEGPSILRIQQVVRGDSAAYFCASSPPTSGRANEQFFGPGTRLTVL.